The 27 T cell receptor beta chains given below trace back to one sample, sequenced in a study of CD8+ T cells in alopecia areata. The treatment here: oral pan-JAK inhibitor, 5-10 mg twice daily. RNA extraction was followed by reverse transcription into cDNA, which acted as the sequencing template. Libraries were prepared by immunoSEQ multiplex PCR; TCRdb keeps only in-frame clonotypes and omits some of them. The repertoire has a few hundred thousand clones, more than 30% of them found once; the top ten carry almost 0.5%. Sequencing used CD4+ T cells sorted from blood, obtained around week 31, from a patient treated with tofacitinib. These receptors were taken from a human donor with alopecia areata.

The chain combines TRBV29-1 with TRBJ1-1; D not certain. This CDR3 is built from 15 residues. The germline V gene has CDR1 SQVTM and CDR2 ANQGSEA. V dropped 3 bases and J dropped 3 bases, with 17 bases sitting between them. CDR3 residues: CSVDRLAPTDTEAFF. The CDR3 DNA follows: TGCAGCGTTGATCGCTTGGCCCCAACAGACACTGAAGCTTTCTTT. Full variable domain (missing parts from reference TRBV29-1 and TRBJ1-1): SAVISQKPSRDICQRGTSLTIQCQVDSQVTMMFWYRQQPGQSLTLIATANQGSEATYESGFVIDKFPISRPNLTFSTLTVSNMSPEDSSIYLCSVDRLAPTDTEAFFGQGTRLTVV.

This rearrangement joins TRBV6-5 to TRBJ2-7; weak D call: TRBD2 (6 bases). This CDR3 has 14 residues. Germline CDR1 MNHEY, CDR2 SVGAGI. The ends were cut back, 0 bases at V and 5 bases at J, with 11 bases in the middle. CDR3 protein: CASSYSTSSNEQYF. The CDR3 nucleotides read TGTGCCAGCAGTTACTCGACTAGTTCGAACGAGCAGTACTTC.

The chain combines TRBV27 with TRBJ1-5; D is possibly TRBD1 (5 bases). CDR1 is MNHEY and CDR2 is SMNVEV in the germline V gene (reference sequence). The V gene lost 4 bases and the J gene lost 7 bases, with 20 bases spanning the gap. CDR3 size: 16 residues. The CDR3 sequence is CASSYTVSGPGQPQHF. The DNA of the CDR3 is TGTGCCAGCAGTTACACTGTCTCAGGGCCTGGGCAGCCCCAGCATTTT.

This clone occurred a few times. This chain links TRBV19 with TRBJ1-1; D is undetermined. The CDR3 covers 12 residues. V gave up 7 bases and J gave up 0 bases, with 6 bases separating them. Germline lookup yields CDR1 LNHDA and CDR2 SQIVND (reference sequence). CDR3 in amino acids: CASTDMNTEAFF. CDR3 DNA: TGTGCCAGTACCGACATGAACACTGAAGCTTTCTTT.

The chain combines TRBV6-5 with TRBJ1-4, with D possibly being TRBD1 (5 bases). Between the trimmed V and J ends, which lost 4 bases and 2 bases, there was a span of 11 bases. This CDR3 is 15 amino acids long. Germline CDR1 and CDR2: MNHEY and SVGAGI. This chain's CDR3 is CASSWGVGTNEKLFF. The CDR3 DNA follows: TGTGCCAGCAGTTGGGGGGTTGGGACTAATGAAAAACTGTTTTTT.

V usage is TRBV7-3 and J usage is TRBJ1-1; D gene unclear. CDR3 length: 13 amino acids. Germline CDR1 is SGHTA and CDR2 is FQGTGA. V was clipped by 4 bases and J by 5 bases, with 11 bases between them. DNA of the CDR3: TGTGCCAGCAGCTCCGGTATGGGAACTGAAGCTTTCTTT. It encodes CASSSGMGTEAFF.

The chain recombines TRBV11-3 with TRBJ2-5; D may match TRBD1 or TRBD2 (5 bases each). This CDR3 contains 11 residues. Germline loops: CDR1 SGHNT, CDR2 YENEEA. V gave up 5 bases and J gave up 11 bases, with 12 bases separating them. The CDR3 reads CASSLRDLQYF. The CDR3 bases are TGTGCCAGCAGCCTCCGGGACCTTCAGTACTTC.

V usage is TRBV30 and J usage is TRBJ1-5; D remains unclear. The V and J ends lost 0 bases and 7 bases respectively, with 16 bases between them. From germline, CDR1 is GTSNPN and CDR2 SVGIG (reference sequence). The CDR3 sequence is 15 residues long. The CDR3 spells CAWSVRRGHAQPQHF. DNA of the CDR3: TGTGCCTGGAGTGTACGCCGGGGTCATGCGCAGCCCCAGCATTTT. The complete variable domain, with remaining parts taken from reference TRBV30 and TRBJ1-5, reads SQTIHQWPATLVQPVGSPLSLECTVEGTSNPNLYWYRQAAGRGLQLLFYSVGIGQISSEVPQNLSASRPQDRQFILSSKKLLLSDSGFYLCAWSVRRGHAQPQHFGDGTRLSIL.

The V and J genes are TRBV7-2 and TRBJ2-7; TRBD1 agrees at 7 bases. This CDR3 spans 14 amino acids. With 5 bases clipped from V and 3 bases from J, the junction kept 7 bases outside the gene matches. In germline, CDR1 is SGHTA, CDR2 FQGNSA. This chain's CDR3 is CASSRGDRVYEQYF. The CDR3 nucleotides read TGTGCCAGCAGCCGAGGGGACAGAGTCTACGAGCAGTACTTC.

This clone has a count of ten or more. The gene calls are TRBV18 and TRBJ1-2; D gene ambiguous. This CDR3 spans 15 amino acids. Trimming removed 0 bases at V and 5 bases at J, with 13 bases between. Per germline, CDR1 KGHSH and CDR2 LQKENI. This CDR3 reads CASSPPVQRTYGYTF. The CDR3, as DNA: TGTGCCAGCTCACCACCGGTACAGAGGACTTATGGCTACACCTTC.

This chain joins TRBV15 and TRBJ2-1; 12 nucleotides line up with TRBD2. There are 15 residues in the CDR3. The V gene's germline CDR1 is LNHNV and CDR2 YYDKDF (reference sequence). V gave up 5 bases and J gave up 6 bases; unmatched junction bases: 5. CDR3 nucleotides: TGTGCCACCAGCGGAGGGACTAGCGGGTTCAATGAGCAGTTCTTC. Residues: CATSGGTSGFNEQFF.

This clone showed up many times. The V call is TRBV18, the J call TRBJ2-3, with 7 bases matching TRBD1. The CDR3 is made up of 17 amino acids. Germline trimming cut 0 bases from V and 3 bases from J; bases unmatched to any gene: 9. Germline CDR1 reads KGHSH; CDR2 reads LQKENI. The CDR3 protein is CASSPPTGDPRTDTQYF. CDR3 sequence (DNA): TGTGCCAGCTCACCACCTACAGGGGATCCTAGGACAGATACGCAGTATTTT. The full variable domain, in which reference TRBV18 and TRBJ2-3 provide the parts outside the CDR3, is NAGVMQNPRHLVRRRGQEARLRCSPMKGHSHVYWYRQLPEEGLKFMVYLQKENIIDESGMPKERFSAEFPKEGPSILRIQQVVRGDSAAYFCASSPPTGDPRTDTQYFGPGTRLTVL.

There are a few counts of this clone. This chain connects TRBV7-9 to TRBJ1-1; TRBD1 matches 9 bases. J gave up 3 bases and V 5 bases, and 7 bases lay outside the gene matches. The germline gives CDR1 SEHNR, CDR2 FQNEAQ (reference sequence). This CDR3 contains 15 residues. The CDR3 DNA reads as TGTGCCAGCAGCGTACAGGGGGCTGGGTACACTGAAGCTTTCTTT. Its translation is CASSVQGAGYTEAFF.

The rearrangement uses TRBV5-1 and TRBJ2-3; no clear D. The CDR3 has 15 residues. Trimming took 0 bases from V and 2 from J, leaving 10 bases between them. Germline V gene data show CDR1 as SGHRS and CDR2 as YFSETQ. This CDR3 is CASSLALMVTDTQYF. Written as DNA, the CDR3 is TGCGCCAGCAGCTTGGCCTTAATGGTCACAGATACGCAGTATTTT.

This clone was counted between two and nine times. The rearrangement links TRBV5-4 to TRBJ2-2, with no clear D. V shed 0 bases and J shed 6 bases, with 6 bases lying between them. The length of the CDR3 is 13 residues. CDR1 and CDR2 (germline): SGHNT, YYREEE (reference sequence). The CDR3 sequence is CASSLGWSGELFF. Written as DNA, the CDR3 is TGTGCCAGCAGCTTGGGTTGGTCCGGGGAGCTGTTTTTT. Full variable domain (missing parts from reference TRBV5-4 and TRBJ2-2): ETGVTQSPTHLIKTRGQQVTLRCSSQSGHNTVSWYQQALGQGPQFIFQYYREEENGRGNFPPRFSGLQFPNYSSELNVNALELDDSALYLCASSLGWSGELFFGEGSRLTVL.

A few counts support this clone. The chain uses TRBV5-1 and TRBJ2-3; 9 nucleotides match TRBD1. CDR1 and CDR2 (germline): SGHRS, YFSETQ. Trimming took 8 bases from V and 4 from J; bases not matched to a gene: 11. This CDR3 region has 15 residues. The CDR3 DNA reads TGCGCCAGTTGCCCGGGACAGGGTTTAGCAGATACGCAGTATTTT. This codes for CASCPGQGLADTQYF. Looking up the rest from reference TRBV5-1 and TRBJ2-3 gives the full variable domain: KAGVTQTPRYLIKTRGQQVTLSCSPISGHRSVSWYQQTPGQGLQFLFEYFSETQRNKGNFPGRFSGRQFSNSRSEMNVSTLELGDSALYLCASCPGQGLADTQYFGPGTRLTVL.

The chain recombines TRBV30 with TRBJ1-1; 9 positions match TRBD1. The germline gives CDR1 GTSNPN, CDR2 SVGIG (reference sequence). This CDR3 is 15 amino acids long. V was pared by 2 bases and J by 4 bases, with 8 bases of the junction left unmatched. The chain's CDR3 is CAWSPSQGALTEAFF. CDR3 in DNA: TGTGCCTGGAGTCCTTCACAGGGGGCCCTCACTGAAGCTTTCTTT.

V and J are TRBV2 and TRBJ2-7; possibly TRBD2 for D (7 bases). The CDR3 contains 13 residues. The germline V and J ends were trimmed by 6 bases and 10 bases, with 19 bases remaining between them. Germline CDR1 and CDR2: SNHLY and FYNNEI. The CDR3 loop is CASSRGGVDYQYF. The DNA of the CDR3 is TGTGCCAGCAGCCGAGGGGGGGTAGACTATCAGTACTTC.

The chain carries TRBV30 and TRBJ2-1, with TRBD2 identical over 14 bases. The CDR3 has 15 residues. After removal of 1 base from V and 9 bases from J, the junction contained 5 bases not matched to a gene. In germline, CDR1 is GTSNPN, CDR2 SVGIG (reference sequence). The CDR3 region is CAWSAGLAGAGEQFF. Written as DNA, the CDR3 is TGTGCCTGGAGTGCGGGACTAGCGGGAGCAGGTGAGCAGTTCTTC. Based on the CDR3 plus reference TRBV30 and TRBJ2-1, the full variable domain is SQTIHQWPATLVQPVGSPLSLECTVEGTSNPNLYWYRQAAGRGLQLLFYSVGIGQISSEVPQNLSASRPQDRQFILSSKKLLLSDSGFYLCAWSAGLAGAGEQFFGPGTRLTVL.

This clone was observed a handful of times. This sequence joins TRBV27 and TRBJ2-7, with TRBD1 matching 8 bases. CDR1 is MNHEY, CDR2 SMNVEV, per germline (reference sequence). The ends lost 5 bases at V and 3 bases at J; junction bases unmatched: 6. This CDR3 spans 14 amino acids. The CDR3 is CASSRGQAHYEQYF. For the CDR3, the DNA is TGTGCCAGCAGTCGGGGACAGGCCCACTACGAGCAGTACTTC.

This clone was counted a single time. The rearrangement joins TRBV2 to TRBJ1-1, with 11 positions matching TRBD1. V shed 8 bases, J shed 4 bases, and the junction held 6 bases outside the gene matches. CDR3 size: 14 residues. CDR1 is SNHLY and CDR2 is FYNNEI in the germline V gene. CDR3 sequence reads: CASPPGTGGTEAFF. The CDR3 DNA reads TGTGCCAGCCCACCCGGGACAGGGGGCACTGAAGCTTTCTTT.

The rearrangement links TRBV2 to TRBJ2-2, with D tentatively TRBD1 or TRBD2 (6 bases each). The CDR3 length is 16 residues. Between the trimmed V and J ends, which lost 5 bases and 2 bases, there was a span of 15 bases. Germline V CDR1 and CDR2: SNHLY, FYNNEI. The CDR3 sequence is CASSPRGHSNTGELFF. The DNA of the CDR3 is TGTGCCAGCAGTCCCCGGGGGCATTCAAACACCGGGGAGCTGTTTTTT.

A few counts support this clone. The rearrangement uses TRBV7-8 and TRBJ1-1; 8 bases agree with TRBD1. V shed 5 bases and J 1 base; nucleotides not matched to a gene: 6. CDR1 is SGHVS, CDR2 FQNEAQ, per germline. This CDR3 has 15 amino acids. This chain's CDR3 is CASSPGGQGNTEAFF. The CDR3 bases are TGTGCCAGCAGCCCCGGAGGACAGGGGAACACTGAAGCTTTCTTT.

About this clone: The sample contains more than one DNA sequence encoding this CDR3. The gene calls are TRBV30 and TRBJ1-5; D not certain. The V gene lost 0 bases and the J gene lost 4 bases, with 7 bases spanning the gap. This CDR3 comprises 13 residues. Germline loops: CDR1 GTSNPN, CDR2 SVGIG (reference sequence). In nucleotides, the CDR3 is TGTGCCTGGAGTGTGGGCAGAAATCAGCCCCAGCATTTT. Amino acids: CAWSVGRNQPQHF.

This clone was seen just once. V usage is TRBV9 and J usage is TRBJ2-2; TRBD2 is a possible D gene (5 bases). CDR1 is SGDLS, CDR2 YYNGEE, per germline. The ends were cut back, 0 bases at V and 4 bases at J, with 10 bases in the middle. This CDR3 is 15 amino acids long. This chain's CDR3 is CASSVGSAGTGELFF. Written as DNA, the CDR3 is TGTGCCAGCAGCGTAGGATCGGCGGGCACCGGGGAGCTGTTTTTT.

A few counts support this clone. This chain connects TRBV14 to TRBJ2-7; D is ambiguous. The CDR3 totals 14 residues. The V end lost 4 bases, the J end lost 3 bases, and 13 bases lay between the germline ends. CDR1 and CDR2 from the germline V gene are SGHDN and FVKESK. The CDR3 sequence: CASSRPGSRYEQYF. DNA of the CDR3: TGTGCCAGCAGCCGCCCGGGCTCCCGCTACGAGCAGTACTTC.

The chain joins TRBV4-1 to TRBJ1-1; weak D call: TRBD1 (5 bases). The V gene's germline CDR1 is MGHRA and CDR2 YSYEKL. The CDR3 spans 15 residues. Trimming removed 0 bases from V and 5 bases from J, with 13 bases in between. In DNA form, the CDR3 reads TGCGCCAGCAGCCAAGATCCGGGGCTGGGGACTGAAGCTTTCTTT. Amino acids: CASSQDPGLGTEAFF.